This T cell receptor (beta chain) appears in the sequencing data of a study of cytotoxic CD8 clonotypes in ibrutinib-treated CLL (dated by TCRdb to the early 2020s). Turning to the overall study: The cohort was composed of under 12 relapsed/refractory and about 15 treatment-naive patients; IGHV unmutated status was identified in 17 patients. On average, each sample had some 260,000 productive templates and about 89,000 productive rearrangements. Partial responses were observed in 24 patients and complete responses in 2; after a median follow-up of about 69 months, remission was maintained in roughly 15 patients and progression was observed in 12. Of the 70 to 100 people in the trial, 25 to 30 had longitudinal samples available. Cryopreserved peripheral blood mononuclear cells were obtained prior to treatment, at the time of response, and at either disease progression or sustained remission. Every remission and progressive disease sample was obtained while ibrutinib was still being received by the patients. Response samples were taken after a median of 12 months on treatment, ranging from roughly 6 to 36 months.

The label giving this sample's time point can be read as: approximately 25 months on ibrutinib. For TCR beta library preparation, roughly 2 micrograms of genomic DNA was extracted from cryopreserved PBMCs. Longitudinal blood samples from CLL patients on ibrutinib monotherapy underwent high-throughput TCR beta sequencing. The patients took part in an open-label, single-center phase 2 trial of ibrutinib monotherapy. About this clone: Its recognized antigen is unknown. No base qualities exist here, and no much larger clone lies one base off it.

On a MiSeq, deep resolution sequencing aimed for a depth between 1 in 1 million and 1 in 200,000 T cells, with each clonotype covered about 9.2x on average. The immunoSEQ hsTCRB Kit was used to generate TCR beta libraries. The authors' pipeline ran thus. The data were analyzed with ImmunoSEQ Analyzer and ImmunoSEQ Data Assistant, and V, D and J gene assignments followed IMGT definitions. Clonality, with values ranging from 0 to 1, was calculated as one minus the normalized Shannon entropy of productive rearrangement frequencies. Only overrepresented clonotypes making up at least 0.05% of the repertoire of each patient were included in the public clonotype analysis. Around 12 age-matched healthy donor repertoires from immuneACCESS were used as controls for clonality. Imported from immuneACCESS, the table was reduced by TCRdb to in-frame sequences with V and J called. These copies leave out some clones; in studies compared against another copy, an unresolved V gene accounts for under half, and the cause of the remainder is not known. From that table come the V and J calls and clone size; the DNA was used to work out D and trimming. Across this sample there are about 130,000 clones, with approximately 81% seen only once. Around 3% of the sample rests with the top ten.

The germline V gene encodes CDR1 LNHDA and CDR2 SQIVND (reference sequence). The CDR3 spans 17 residues, from the cysteine through the phenylalanine. Only CDR3 DNA is held: 51 bases, read in frame from base 1. Clipping removes 3 bases from V and 1 base from J, with 11 as the unmatched junction base count. General findings and caveats noted by the study authors: Lymph node repertoires were not examined, and the timing of sampling was not matched between patients in sustained remission and those whose disease progressed. Baseline clonality exceeded that of age-matched healthy donors and correlated strongly with circulating CD8+ T-cell counts. Public clonotypes were rare and either contracted or stayed stable during treatment, and the rise in clonality at ibrutinib response reflected the expansion of private clonotypes. At ibrutinib response clonality went up, during sustained remission it held steady, and at progression it dropped back toward baseline.

The TCR was taken from a human donor with chronic lymphocytic leukemia. Sample: PBMCs, taken after 24 months of ibrutinib treatment. The chain is encoded by TRBV19 joined to TRBJ2-7; TRBD1 fits 8 bases in the junction. The DNA reads as follows: TGTGCCAGTAGTATTCGTCAGGGGGCAACGGGATCCTACGAGCAGTACTTC. Its translation reads: CASSIRQGATGSYEQYF.